The 32 T cell receptor beta chains below come from one sample, sequenced in a study of blood T cell repertoires in COVID-19. Data came from immunoSEQ multiplex PCR; TCRdb stores just in-frame clones and leaves some out. This table holds more than 350,000 clones, nearly 90% found once. The sequenced sample consisted of PBMCs or T cells enriched from blood (not recorded which). Source of these receptors: a woman younger than 30 who had been exposed to COVID-19.

To note about this clone: At the DNA level, this CDR3 is encoded by other sequences in the same sample as well. The chain is built from TRBV5-1 and TRBJ2-7, with D possibly being TRBD1 (5 bases). V lost 4 bases and J lost 2, with 10 bases in between. Germline CDR1 SGHRS, CDR2 YFSETQ. The CDR3 length is 13 residues. The CDR3 DNA reads as TGCGCCAGCAGCAGAGACAGCACCTACGAGCAGTACTTC. Its protein product is CASSRDSTYEQYF.

The chain uses TRBV27 and TRBJ2-2; 14 bases fit TRBD2. The CDR3 covers 17 residues. Germline values: CDR1 MNHEY, CDR2 SMNVEV (reference sequence). Trimming cost V 6 bases and J 2 bases; bases outside gene matches: 5. Here the CDR3 reads CASRGTSGRSNTGELFF. The DNA for the CDR3 is TGTGCCAGCAGGGGGACTAGCGGGAGAAGTAACACCGGGGAGCTGTTTTTT.

This chain connects TRBV29-1 to TRBJ1-4, with 9 bases that match TRBD1. This CDR3 spans 15 amino acids. V was clipped by 5 bases and J by 5 bases; unmatched bases: 9. Per the germline V gene, CDR1 is SQVTM and CDR2 is ANQGSEA. CDR3 in amino acids: CSVSGMGQGNEKLFF. The CDR3 bases are TGCAGCGTTTCCGGCATGGGACAGGGAAATGAAAAACTGTTTTTT.

The rearrangement links TRBV4-1 to TRBJ2-7, with 9 bases that match TRBD2. V trimming: 4 bases; J trimming: 4 bases; junction bases outside the gene matches: 5. The CDR3 has 14 residues. Germline loops: CDR1 MGHRA, CDR2 YSYEKL. As DNA, the CDR3 is TGCGCCAGCAGCCTGCGGGAGGGCGGGTACGAGCAGTACTTC. It codes for CASSLREGGYEQYF.

The gene calls are TRBV7-3 and TRBJ2-7; 12 nucleotides agree with TRBD2. Germline V gives CDR1 SGHTA, CDR2 FQGTGA. The CDR3 sequence is 18 residues long. The V gene end was trimmed by 6 bases and the J gene end by 0 bases; junction bases not matched to a gene: 12. The DNA for the CDR3 is TGTGCCAGCAGGGGGGGACTAGCGGGCCAGTCGTGCTCCTACGAGCAGTACTTC. Translation: CASRGGLAGQSCSYEQYF.

The chain is built from TRBV30 and TRBJ1-1; 10 bases agree with TRBD1. The germline V gene encodes CDR1 GTSNPN and CDR2 SVGIG (reference sequence). Unmatched junction bases numbered 17, after V lost 8 bases and J lost 5 bases. The CDR3 runs 16 residues. The CDR3 loop reads CAGHSTGGVMRTEAFF. The CDR3 coding sequence is TGTGCCGGCCACTCGACAGGGGGCGTGATGAGGACTGAAGCTTTCTTT. The whole variable domain, filled in from reference TRBV30 and TRBJ1-1, reads SQTIHQWPATLVQPVGSPLSLECTVEGTSNPNLYWYRQAAGRGLQLLFYSVGIGQISSEVPQNLSASRPQDRQFILSSKKLLLSDSGFYLCAGHSTGGVMRTEAFFGQGTRLTVV.

The chain carries TRBV3-1 (or the pseudogene TRBV3-2) and TRBJ1-5; tentative D call: TRBD1 (6 bases). CDR1 is LGHDT and CDR2 is YNNKEL in the germline V gene (reference sequence). The V and J ends lost 0 bases and 14 bases respectively, with 11 bases between them. CDR3 size: 12 residues. The CDR3 sequence: CASSQDSRDKHF. The CDR3 DNA sequence: TGTGCCAGCAGCCAAGATTCCCGGGACAAGCATTTT.

J is TRBJ1-5 and V is TRBV6-5, with TRBD1 matching 7 bases. This CDR3 region has 15 residues. Germline CDR1 MNHEY, CDR2 SVGAGI. The V gene end was trimmed by 9 bases and the J gene end by 1 base; junction bases not matched to a gene: 9. CDR3: CASTSQGVSNQPQHF. CDR3 DNA: TGTGCCAGTACCTCTCAGGGGGTAAGCAATCAGCCCCAGCATTTT.

This clone was seen only once. Other nucleotide sequences in the sample specify the same CDR3. This chain connects TRBV5-1 to TRBJ2-7; 10 bases fit TRBD1. CDR1 and CDR2 from the germline V gene are SGHRS and YFSETQ. The junction had 3 bases not matched to a gene; V was cut back by 4 bases and J by 2 bases. The CDR3 extends over 14 amino acids. The CDR3: CASSIGQGAYEQYF. CDR3 sequence (DNA): TGCGCCAGCAGCATCGGACAGGGGGCCTACGAGCAGTACTTC.

The V gene is TRBV7-9, the J gene TRBJ2-5; 8 bases align to TRBD2. In germline, CDR1 is SEHNR, CDR2 FQNEAQ (reference sequence). This CDR3 contains 14 residues. With V trimmed by 7 bases and J by 2 bases, 6 bases remained unmatched. The CDR3 loop reads CASTVLAEQETQYF. The CDR3 nucleotides read TGTGCCAGCACCGTACTAGCGGAACAAGAGACCCAGTACTTC.

The chain joins TRBV3-1 (or the pseudogene TRBV3-2) to TRBJ1-4; D is unresolved. V lost 0 bases, J lost 8 bases, and 13 bases lay in between. Germline V CDR1 and CDR2: LGHDT, YNNKEL (reference sequence). The CDR3 contains 15 residues. The CDR3 DNA sequence: TGTGCCAGCAGCCAAGAGGTCCTCTCCGGGGAAAAACTGTTTTTT. It codes for CASSQEVLSGEKLFF.

V gene TRBV25-1 combines with J gene TRBJ2-1, with 13 bases aligning to TRBD2. J was trimmed by 7 bases and V by 4 bases; bases with no gene match: 10. Germline V CDR1 and CDR2: MGHDK, SYGVNS. The CDR3 consists of 17 residues. In DNA form, the CDR3 reads TGTGCCAGCAGTGCTGTGGGACTAGCGGGGCTACGGAATGAGCAGTTCTTC. Its protein is CASSAVGLAGLRNEQFF.

J is TRBJ1-5 and V is TRBV5-6, with TRBD1 identical over 11 bases. This CDR3 is 15 amino acids long. The V segment lost 0 bases and the J segment 7 bases; nucleotides outside the gene matches: 3. The V gene's germline CDR1 is SGHDT and CDR2 YYEEEE. The CDR3 DNA reads TGTGCCAGCAGCTTGGGGGGACAGGGGGGCCAGCCCCAGCATTTT. Its translation is CASSLGGQGGQPQHF. Full variable domain (missing parts from reference TRBV5-6 and TRBJ1-5): DAGVTQSPTHLIKTRGQQVTLRCSPKSGHDTVSWYQQALGQGPQFIFQYYEEEERQRGNFPDRFSGHQFPNYSSELNVNALLLGDSALYLCASSLGGQGGQPQHFGDGTRLSIL.

The V and J genes are TRBV7-2 and TRBJ1-4; no reliable D call. Germline V gene sequence: CDR1 SGHTA, CDR2 FQGNSA. Trimming took off 1 base at V and 4 bases at J, with 10 bases between the two ends. This CDR3 contains 15 residues. The CDR3 nucleotides are TGTGCCAGCAGCTTAGTTGGCGGTTTTAATGAAAAACTGTTTTTT. The encoded protein is CASSLVGGFNEKLFF.

The chain joins TRBV10-3 to TRBJ2-2, with D possibly matching TRBD1 (5 bases). V dropped 7 bases and J dropped 6 bases, with 15 bases sitting between them. The CDR3 has 14 amino acids. Germline V lookup: CDR1 ENHRY, CDR2 SYGVKD. The CDR3 DNA follows: TGTGCCATCACAGGGCAATTAGGGTCCGGGGAGCTGTTTTTT. Protein: CAITGQLGSGELFF.

V usage is TRBV11-2 and J usage is TRBJ2-7; perhaps TRBD2 as D (6 bases). The CDR3 has 13 residues. Trimming took 1 base from V and 7 from J, leaving 11 bases between them. Germline V gene lookup returns CDR1 SGHAT and CDR2 FQNNGV. The CDR3 DNA is TGTGCCAGCAGCTTAGGGGGGGTGGAAGAGCAGTACTTC. Translating it yields CASSLGGVEEQYF. The full variable domain, in which reference TRBV11-2 and TRBJ2-7 provide the parts outside the CDR3, is EAGVAQSPRYKIIEKRQSVAFWCNPISGHATLYWYQQILGQGPKLLIQFQNNGVVDDSQLPKDRFSAERLKGVDSTLKIQPAKLEDSAVYLCASSLGGVEEQYFGPGTRLTVT.

The chain recombines TRBV11-2 with TRBJ1-2; TRBD1 aligns across 9 bases. This CDR3 contains 14 residues. Germline V CDR1 and CDR2: SGHAT, FQNNGV. V lost 4 bases, J lost 9 bases, and 9 bases stayed unmatched. The CDR3 protein is CASSSGTGSRSYTF. The CDR3 DNA reads TGTGCCAGCAGCTCCGGGACAGGGTCTAGGAGCTACACCTTC.

This sequence joins TRBV5-4 and TRBJ2-7, with 9 bases fitting TRBD1. This CDR3 has 15 residues. Germline V gene lookup returns CDR1 SGHNT and CDR2 YYREEE (reference sequence). The V gene end was trimmed by 1 base and the J gene end by 2 bases; junction bases not matched to a gene: 4. The CDR3 reads CASSLRGQGPYEQYF. CDR3 DNA sequence: TGTGCCAGCAGCTTGCGGGGACAGGGTCCCTACGAGCAGTACTTC.

This clone was recorded only once. The J gene is TRBJ2-1, the V gene TRBV29-1; 7 bases map to TRBD1. CDR1 SQVTM and CDR2 ANQGSEA come from the germline V gene. CDR3 length: 14 residues. V dropped 5 bases and J dropped 4; count of bases not matched to a gene: 8. The CDR3 DNA follows: TGCAGCGTTTTTAGGACGGGACAGTACAATGAGCAGTTCTTC. Amino acids: CSVFRTGQYNEQFF.

This clone occurred a few times. V gene TRBV4-1 combines with J gene TRBJ1-4; tentative D call: TRBD1 (5 bases). Germline CDR1 reads MGHRA; CDR2 reads YSYEKL. This CDR3 has 17 amino acids. With 6 bases removed from V and 6 bases from J, the gap between germline ends came to 23 bases. This CDR3 reads CASSQILATGPDEKLFF. Here the CDR3 DNA reads TGCGCCAGCAGTCAAATTCTGGCCACAGGCCCCGATGAAAAACTGTTTTTT.

This clone was counted a single time. The J gene is TRBJ2-3, the V gene TRBV7-9; D perhaps matches TRBD1 (6 bases). In germline, CDR1 is SEHNR, CDR2 FQNEAQ (reference sequence). V lost 1 base, J lost 6 bases, and 14 bases lay in between. The CDR3 runs to 15 residues. CDR3 DNA: TGTGCCAGCAGCTTAGGTTGGGCAGGGGTGGATACGCAGTATTTT. It translates to CASSLGWAGVDTQYF.

For the CDR3, the DNA is TGTGCCAGCAGTTTGGGACAGGGGTACTCCTACGAGCAGTACTTC. Its protein is CASSLGQGYSYEQYF. The chain couples TRBV7-2 to TRBJ2-7, with 10 bases that match TRBD1. Per the germline V gene, CDR1 is SGHTA and CDR2 is FQGNSA. The CDR3 length is 15 residues. The V segment lost 6 bases and the J segment 0 bases; nucleotides outside the gene matches: 5.

The J gene is TRBJ2-3, the V gene TRBV7-3, with TRBD2 identical over 8 bases. The length of the CDR3 is 14 residues. Per the germline V gene, CDR1 is SGHTA and CDR2 is FQGTGA. The trim removed 2 bases at V and 4 bases at J, leaving 2 bases unmatched. DNA of the CDR3: TGTGCCAGCAGCTTAGCGGGGGGCTCAGATACGCAGTATTTT. Protein sequence: CASSLAGGSDTQYF.

The chain uses TRBV28 and TRBJ2-1, with 9 bases identical to TRBD1. The CDR3 contains 14 residues. The V segment lost 6 bases and the J segment 9 bases; nucleotides outside the gene matches: 9. Germline CDR1 is MDHEN and CDR2 is SYDVKM. CDR3 sequence reads: CASRAGTGGLEQFF. CDR3 in DNA: TGTGCCAGCAGGGCGGGAACAGGGGGCCTTGAGCAGTTCTTC.

The gene calls are TRBV19 and TRBJ1-5; 7 bases map to TRBD1. This CDR3 contains 17 residues. V was clipped by 8 bases and J by 0 bases; unmatched bases: 13. Germline CDR1 is LNHDA and CDR2 is SQIVND (reference sequence). In DNA, the CDR3 is TGTGCCAGTCTCGCCAGACAGGGCCGGTATAGCAATCAGCCCCAGCATTTT. Its protein is CASLARQGRYSNQPQHF.

The chain has TRBV12-3 or TRBV12-4 and TRBJ2-7, with D maybe TRBD2 (6 bases). Trimming removed 6 bases from V and 0 bases from J, with 9 bases in between. This CDR3 has 13 amino acids. The CDR3 coding sequence is TGTGCCAGCAGGCGGGACTCCTCCTACGAGCAGTACTTC. Its translation: CASRRDSSYEQYF.

The chain recombines TRBV28 with TRBJ2-4; 10 bases match TRBD1. After removal of 2 bases from V and 0 bases from J, the junction contained 7 bases not matched to a gene. The CDR3 length is 18 residues. Per the germline V gene, CDR1 is MDHEN and CDR2 is SYDVKM. The CDR3 nucleotides are TGTGCCAGCAGTTTAATGGGACAGGGGCGGATAGCCAAAAACATTCAGTACTTC. This gives the protein CASSLMGQGRIAKNIQYF.

The chain combines TRBV6-5 with TRBJ2-7, with D possibly being TRBD1 (5 bases). The germline V gene has CDR1 MNHEY and CDR2 SVGAGI. This CDR3 has 13 amino acids. Trimming shortened V by 7 bases and J by 3 bases, and 13 bases separated the two germline ends. CDR3 bases: TGTGCCAGCATCAGGGCAAAAAGCTACGAGCAGTACTTC. Its protein product is CASIRAKSYEQYF.

As DNA, the CDR3 is TGCGCCAGCAGCGGGACAGGGGGTGCATATGGCTACACCTTC. Translating gives CASSGTGGAYGYTF. The chain combines TRBV5-1 with TRBJ1-2; 11 bases align to TRBD1. J gave up 5 bases and V 4 bases, and 4 bases lay outside the gene matches. The CDR3 sequence is 14 residues long. CDR1 SGHRS and CDR2 YFSETQ come from the germline V gene.

In its sample, this clone was seen once. The V call is TRBV3-1 (or the pseudogene TRBV3-2), the J call TRBJ1-6; possible D gene TRBD1, 5 bases. This CDR3 comprises 14 residues. Germline CDR1 and CDR2: LGHDT and YNNKEL (reference sequence). Trimming stripped 7 bases from V and 7 bases from J, with 14 bases between. The CDR3 nucleotides read TGTGCCAGCACCCTGGGGGGAGAAAATTCACCCCTCCACTTT. It is translated as CASTLGGENSPLHF.

The chain couples TRBV7-6 to TRBJ2-3; TRBD2 agrees at 12 bases. V lost 6 bases, J lost 1 base, and 8 bases stayed unmatched. The CDR3 has 17 residues. Germline V gene lookup returns CDR1 SGHVS and CDR2 FNYEAQ. The CDR3 coding sequence is TGTGCCAGCAGAAGGACTAGCGGGAAGTATGGCACAGATACGCAGTATTTT. This translates into CASRRTSGKYGTDTQYF.

The rearrangement uses TRBV4-3 and TRBJ1-4; unclear D gene. The CDR3 sequence is 13 residues long. Trimming left V 3 bases short and J 12 bases short, with 14 bases between. Germline V gives CDR1 LGHNA, CDR2 YSLEER. CDR3 nucleotides: TGCGCCAGCAGCCATGACCGTGGGCACGAACTGTTTTTT. It specifies CASSHDRGHELFF.